The 28 T cell receptor beta chains below all came from one sample that was sequenced in a study of cytomegalovirus exposure and HLA in healthy donors. Profiling relied on immunoSEQ multiplex PCR, and the TCRdb table lists in-frame clones only, not all of them. The sample lists approximately 120,000 clones, 88% occurring once. Sequencing was done on a sample of PBMCs. The receptors shown here come from a woman younger than 30 in good health and CMV-seronegative.

The V and J genes are TRBV10-3 and TRBJ2-5; 10 bases fit TRBD2. The CDR3 is 16 amino acids. The germline CDR1 and CDR2 sequences are ENHRY and SYGVKD. The J segment lost 4 bases and the V segment lost 2 bases, leaving 7 bases of the junction unmatched. The CDR3 DNA follows: TGTGCCATCAGTGAGGGTTTAGCGGGGGGTCGAGAGACCCAGTACTTC. It codes for CAISEGLAGGRETQYF.

The V gene is TRBV2, the J gene TRBJ2-3; possible D gene TRBD1, 7 bases. This CDR3 contains 16 residues. Trimming shortened V by 6 bases and J by 3 bases, and 19 bases separated the two germline ends. Germline CDR1 is SNHLY and CDR2 is FYNNEI. The CDR3 spells CASSGEAGGRTDTQYF. The CDR3, as DNA: TGTGCCAGCAGCGGGGAGGCAGGGGGAAGGACAGATACGCAGTATTTT.

The V call is TRBV19, the J call TRBJ2-1; D may be TRBD2 (6 bases). Germline V gene lookup returns CDR1 LNHDA and CDR2 SQIVND (reference sequence). Trimming pared 3 bases from V and 2 bases from J, leaving 11 bases between. The CDR3 length is 15 residues. The CDR3 sequence: CASSIFGGAYNEQFF. The CDR3 region has the DNA TGTGCCAGTAGTATCTTCGGGGGAGCCTACAATGAGCAGTTCTTC.

This sequence joins TRBV2 and TRBJ1-2, with 8 bases aligning to TRBD1. This CDR3 has 14 residues. Trimming at V came to 5 bases and at J to 7 bases, leaving 9 bases not matched to a gene. The germline V gene has CDR1 SNHLY and CDR2 FYNNEI. The CDR3 spells CASSSQGASGGYTF. CDR3 DNA: TGTGCCAGCAGTTCTCAGGGGGCGAGTGGTGGCTACACCTTC.

The chain couples TRBV27 to TRBJ1-1; 10 bases match TRBD1. V was clipped by 8 bases and J by 4 bases; unmatched bases: 1. CDR3 length equals 12 residues. CDR1 is MNHEY and CDR2 is SMNVEV in the germline V gene (reference sequence). The CDR3 DNA reads as TGTGCCAGCCGGACAGGGGGCACTGAAGCTTTCTTT. This gives the protein CASRTGGTEAFF.

This clone was recorded a few times. The chain carries TRBV27 and TRBJ1-2; TRBD1 might be the D (6 bases). The length of the CDR3 is 13 residues. Germline V gene sequence: CDR1 MNHEY, CDR2 SMNVEV (reference sequence). The V and J ends lost 8 bases and 4 bases respectively, with 14 bases between them. For the CDR3, the DNA is TGTGCCAGCCATACAGGGTACGGCTATGGCTACACCTTC. The encoded protein is CASHTGYGYGYTF.

This chain links TRBV7-2 with TRBJ2-1; TRBD2 matches at 16 bases. The CDR3 is made up of 19 amino acids. V shed 1 base and J 9 bases; nucleotides not matched to a gene: 12. Germline V CDR1 and CDR2: SGHTA, FQGNSA. The CDR3 DNA follows: TGTGCCAGCAGCTTAGATAAGGGACTAGCGGGGGGGGCCGGGGGTGAGCAGTTCTTC. Its protein is CASSLDKGLAGGAGGEQFF.

This clone turned up a few times. The chain carries TRBV11-2 and TRBJ1-5, with 8 positions matching TRBD1. Germline CDR1 and CDR2: SGHAT and FQNNGV. The CDR3 consists of 13 residues. The V gene end was trimmed by 6 bases and the J gene end by 3 bases; junction bases not matched to a gene: 1. CDR3 sequence reads: CASRDRVNQPQHF. CDR3 nucleotides: TGTGCCAGCAGGGACAGGGTCAATCAGCCCCAGCATTTT.

The CDR3 loop reads CASSWTGGYTEAFF. The CDR3 DNA reads as TGTGCCAGCAGTTGGACAGGGGGCTACACTGAAGCTTTCTTT. The genes are TRBV28 and TRBJ1-1; TRBD1 matches at 11 bases. CDR3 size: 14 residues. In germline, CDR1 is MDHEN, CDR2 SYDVKM. The ends lost 4 bases at V and 3 bases at J; junction bases unmatched: 1.

The chain has TRBV19 and TRBJ1-2; the match to TRBD1 covers 7 bases. The CDR3 is 14 amino acids. The V gene's germline CDR1 is LNHDA and CDR2 SQIVND (reference sequence). With V trimmed by 3 bases and J by 3 bases, 4 bases remained unmatched. The DNA of the CDR3 is TGTGCCAGTAGTATCCGTGGGACAGACTATGGCTACACCTTC. Amino acid sequence: CASSIRGTDYGYTF.

The chain's CDR3 is CASSKDSLAYNEQFF. The CDR3, as DNA: TGTGCCAGTAGTAAGGACAGCCTCGCCTACAATGAGCAGTTCTTC. The chain employs TRBV19 and TRBJ2-1, with D perhaps TRBD1 (6 bases). Trimming left V 4 bases short and J 2 bases short, with 12 bases between. Germline V gene data show CDR1 as LNHDA and CDR2 as SQIVND (reference sequence). The CDR3 contains 15 residues.

This clone has just one count. J is TRBJ1-4 and V is TRBV28; D is possibly TRBD1 (5 bases). The CDR3 totals 13 residues. From germline, CDR1 is MDHEN and CDR2 SYDVKM. The V and J ends lost 2 bases and 8 bases respectively, with 9 bases between them. This CDR3 reads CASSLPGREKLFF. The CDR3 region has the DNA TGTGCCAGCAGTTTACCAGGGCGGGAAAAACTGTTTTTT. Based on the CDR3 plus reference TRBV28 and TRBJ1-4, the full variable domain is DVKVTQSSRYLVKRTGEKVFLECVQDMDHENMFWYRQDPGLGLRLIYFSYDVKMKEKGDIPEGYSVSREKKERFSLILESASTNQTSMYLCASSLPGREKLFFGSGTQLSVL.

The genes are TRBV18 and TRBJ2-1; maybe TRBD2 (5 bases). Trimming stripped 2 bases from V and 7 bases from J, with 12 bases between. The CDR3 sequence is 14 residues long. In germline, CDR1 is KGHSH, CDR2 LQKENI. CDR3 protein: CASSPTERRNEQFF. In DNA form, the CDR3 reads TGTGCCAGCTCACCAACGGAGCGGAGGAATGAGCAGTTCTTC. The full variable domain, rest sourced from reference TRBV18 and TRBJ2-1, is NAGVMQNPRHLVRRRGQEARLRCSPMKGHSHVYWYRQLPEEGLKFMVYLQKENIIDESGMPKERFSAEFPKEGPSILRIQQVVRGDSAAYFCASSPTERRNEQFFGPGTRLTVL.

The rearrangement uses TRBV11-2 and TRBJ1-3, with 9 bases aligning to TRBD1. Trimming removed 0 bases from V and 4 bases from J; junction bases left unmatched: 7. This CDR3 region has 17 residues. Germline CDR1 is SGHAT and CDR2 is FQNNGV. For the CDR3, the DNA is TGTGCCAGCAGCTTAGAAGGGGGCGGGACAGGGGGAAACACCATATATTTT. Encoded protein: CASSLEGGGTGGNTIYF.

V usage is TRBV7-3 and J usage is TRBJ2-7; 10 bases are shared with TRBD2. Germline CDR1 and CDR2: SGHTA and FQGTGA. After removal of 3 bases from V and 5 bases from J, the junction contained 7 bases not matched to a gene. The CDR3 spans 15 residues. The CDR3 DNA reads TGTGCCAGCAGCTTCGTAGCGGGAGGATTGGACGAGCAGTACTTC. Protein product: CASSFVAGGLDEQYF. The variable domain in full, with the rest retrieved from reference TRBV7-3 and TRBJ2-7, is GAGVSQTPSNKVTEKGKYVELRCDPISGHTALYWYRQSLGQGPEFLIYFQGTGAADDSGLPNDRFFAVRPEGSVSTLKIQRTERGDSAVYLCASSFVAGGLDEQYFGPGTRLTVT.

The chain has TRBV7-2 and TRBJ2-5, with TRBD2 as a possible D gene (5 bases). CDR1 SGHTA and CDR2 FQGNSA come from the germline V gene. Trimming took off 1 base at V and 5 bases at J, with 5 bases between the two ends. The CDR3 loop spans 12 amino acids. The CDR3 loop is CASSLGRETQYF. Written as DNA, the CDR3 is TGTGCCAGCAGCTTAGGGAGGGAGACCCAGTACTTC.

This clone was seen once. The V gene is TRBV21-1, the J gene TRBJ2-7; the table's TRBD2 call for D was not verified on the DNA. TRBV21-1 is a listed pseudogene. This CDR3 contains 16 residues. The CDR3 region has the DNA TGTGCCAGCAGCAAAGCGAAGATCAATAGCTCCTACGAGCAGTACTTC. Amino acid sequence: CASSKAKINSSYEQYF.

This chain uses TRBV4-3 with TRBJ2-7; perhaps TRBD2 as D (6 bases). Germline lookup yields CDR1 LGHNA and CDR2 YSLEER. The CDR3 covers 16 residues. Trimming shortened V by 0 bases and J by 2 bases, and 14 bases separated the two germline ends. The CDR3 DNA reads TGCGCCAGCAGCCAAGATAGTCGGGGGTCACCCTACGAGCAGTACTTC. Its translation is CASSQDSRGSPYEQYF.

This chain joins TRBV6-5 and TRBJ2-1, with a possible D match to TRBD2 (7 bases). Germline V lookup: CDR1 MNHEY, CDR2 SVGAGI. The CDR3 sequence is 15 residues long. Trimming pared 4 bases from V and 5 bases from J, leaving 15 bases between. The CDR3 reads CASSSGGTLNNEQFF. DNA for the CDR3: TGTGCCAGCAGTTCCGGGGGGACACTAAACAATGAGCAGTTCTTC.

This clone was seen just once. This chain uses TRBV29-1 with TRBJ1-1, with D hard to call. Trimming cost V 7 bases and J 1 base, with 13 bases left between them. The germline gives CDR1 SQVTM, CDR2 ANQGSEA. CDR3 length: 13 amino acids. The CDR3 DNA reads TGCAGCGCCCCAGAGTCAGGGAACACTGAAGCTTTCTTT. Protein sequence: CSAPESGNTEAFF. Combining the CDR3 with reference TRBV29-1 and TRBJ1-1 gives the whole variable domain SAVISQKPSRDICQRGTSLTIQCQVDSQVTMMFWYRQQPGQSLTLIATANQGSEATYESGFVIDKFPISRPNLTFSTLTVSNMSPEDSSIYLCSAPESGNTEAFFGQGTRLTVV.

V usage is TRBV23-1 and J usage is TRBJ1-4; tentatively, D is TRBD1 (6 bases). TRBV23-1 is an ORF for which the function is uncertain. This CDR3 has 13 residues. V lost 5 bases and J lost 7, with 11 bases in between. The CDR3 DNA sequence: TGCGCCAGCAGTTGGCAGGGGAGTGAAAAACTGTTTTTT. Protein: CASSWQGSEKLFF.

The V gene is TRBV6-5, the J gene TRBJ2-1; the D is unclear. Germline V lookup: CDR1 MNHEY, CDR2 SVGAGI. Trimming pared 4 bases from V and 8 bases from J, leaving 9 bases between. This CDR3 contains 12 residues. The CDR3 region has the DNA TGTGCCAGCAGTTCCATAGTGCATGAGCAGTTCTTC. Translated, it gives CASSSIVHEQFF.

This chain uses TRBV4-1 with TRBJ1-4, with 7 bases matching TRBD1. Trimming took 2 bases from V and 3 from J; bases not matched to a gene: 9. The length of the CDR3 is 17 residues. Germline CDR1 is MGHRA and CDR2 is YSYEKL. CDR3 bases: TGCGCCAGCAGCCAACCCTGGAGGGGGCGAGCTAATGAAAAACTGTTTTTT. Encoded protein: CASSQPWRGRANEKLFF.

The V gene is TRBV30, the J gene TRBJ1-1, with TRBD1 as a possible D gene (6 bases). Germline CDR1 and CDR2: GTSNPN and SVGIG (reference sequence). This CDR3 has 11 residues. V was pared by 4 bases and J by 8 bases, with 11 bases between. CDR3 sequence (DNA): TGTGCCTGGACCGACAGGCGAGAAGCTTTCTTT. Its translation: CAWTDRREAFF.

The rearrangement uses TRBV7-8 and TRBJ2-6, with 7 bases identical to TRBD1. Looked up from germline, CDR1 is SGHVS and CDR2 is FQNEAQ. J was trimmed by 2 bases and V by 0 bases; bases with no gene match: 13. This CDR3 has 20 residues. CDR3 nucleotides: TGTGCCAGCAGCTTAGCGCTAAGACAGGGAGTCTTGACTGGGGCCAACGTCCTGACTTTC. Translation gives CASSLALRQGVLTGANVLTF.

The chain has TRBV28 and TRBJ2-5; TRBD1 matches at 12 bases. The germline CDR1 and CDR2 sequences are MDHEN and SYDVKM. This CDR3 region has 15 residues. Germline trimming cut 6 bases from V and 9 bases from J; bases unmatched to any gene: 11. CDR3 bases: TGTGCCAGCAGCACGGCGGGACAGGGGGCGGGGGCCCAGTACTTC. Translated, it gives CASSTAGQGAGAQYF. The full variable domain, with the rest looked up from reference TRBV28 and TRBJ2-5, is DVKVTQSSRYLVKRTGEKVFLECVQDMDHENMFWYRQDPGLGLRLIYFSYDVKMKEKGDIPEGYSVSREKKERFSLILESASTNQTSMYLCASSTAGQGAGAQYFGPGTRLLVL.

The chain carries TRBV5-4 and TRBJ2-5, with D perhaps TRBD2 (6 bases). Germline lookup yields CDR1 SGHNT and CDR2 YYREEE (reference sequence). CDR3 size: 17 residues. Trimming shortened V by 0 bases and J by 2 bases, and 17 bases separated the two germline ends. CDR3 in amino acids: CASSLDRRDLTQETQYF. The CDR3 region has the DNA TGTGCCAGCAGCTTGGACAGGCGGGACTTGACTCAAGAGACCCAGTACTTC.

The chain combines TRBV10-3 with TRBJ1-2; weak D call: TRBD1 (5 bases). The CDR3 is 14 amino acids. V lost 4 bases and J 5 bases, leaving 14 bases between the germline ends. CDR1 ENHRY and CDR2 SYGVKD come from the germline V gene. For the CDR3, the DNA is TGTGCCATCAGTGTGTCGGGGCCCCATTATGGCTACACCTTC. It yields the protein CAISVSGPHYGYTF.